These T cell receptor beta chains were read from a single sample in a study of CD8 T cells in ankylosing spondylitis. TCRdb re-analysed the 5' RACE reads in MiXCR, keeping a single row per CDR3 protein. Here the sample spans about 750,000 distinct CDR3 sequences, about 20% being singletons. Source material: blood, either unsorted or a sorted T cell fraction (not recorded which). The receptors come from a male donor with ankylosing spondylitis. CDR3s leave out the opening cysteine and the closing phenylalanine or tryptophan. Clone size is shown for a subset of rows, as once, few, many or a class of expanded clone.

abundance: -
j_gene: TRBJ1-1
v_gene: TRBV29-1
CDR3aa: SVEENRVGAF

abundance: -
j_gene: TRBJ2-3
v_gene: TRBV7-9
CDR3aa: ASSPSPQSTQY

abundance: -
j_gene: TRBJ2-1
v_gene: TRBV7-9
CDR3aa: ASSFLDSGKNEQF

abundance: -
j_gene: TRBJ2-7
v_gene: TRBV20-1
CDR3aa: SASQGAEQY

abundance: -
j_gene: TRBJ2-5
v_gene: TRBV9
CDR3aa: ASSVGTTGGSPQETQY

abundance: -
j_gene: TRBJ1-5
v_gene: TRBV28
CDR3aa: ASTPGGSRGNQPQH

abundance: few
j_gene: TRBJ1-6
v_gene: TRBV20-1
CDR3aa: SAPFSKTGGKGGSPLH

abundance: -
j_gene: TRBJ1-1
v_gene: TRBV9
CDR3aa: ASSVETGTKAF

abundance: -
j_gene: TRBJ1-6
v_gene: TRBV20-1
CDR3aa: SARVTANNSPLH

abundance: -
j_gene: TRBJ1-1
v_gene: TRBV6-5
CDR3aa: ASSYSGTGTTEAF

abundance: -
j_gene: TRBJ1-1
v_gene: TRBV7-8
CDR3aa: ASSSPLGRDTEAF

abundance: -
j_gene: TRBJ2-7
v_gene: TRBV3-1
CDR3aa: ASSPTPFYEQY

abundance: few
j_gene: TRBJ2-7
v_gene: TRBV6-2/TRBV6-3
CDR3aa: ASSYSSSQGLEQY

abundance: -
j_gene: TRBJ2-4
v_gene: TRBV27
CDR3aa: ASSLRAPDIQY

abundance: many
j_gene: TRBJ2-4
v_gene: TRBV27
CDR3aa: ASSLGGTKNIQY

abundance: -
j_gene: TRBJ2-2
v_gene: TRBV7-9
CDR3aa: ASSLIGRGNTGELF

abundance: many
j_gene: TRBJ1-5
v_gene: TRBV12-3/TRBV12-4
CDR3aa: ASSLKGESNQPQH

abundance: -
j_gene: TRBJ1-5
v_gene: TRBV28
CDR3aa: ASTYAGGGGQPQH

abundance: -
j_gene: TRBJ2-5
v_gene: TRBV20-1
CDR3aa: SARAGAAQY

abundance: -
j_gene: TRBJ1-2
v_gene: TRBV5-1
CDR3aa: ASSLEWDRDEYGYT

abundance: many
j_gene: TRBJ2-5
v_gene: TRBV11-2
CDR3aa: ASSLGSQETQY

abundance: few
j_gene: TRBJ1-1
v_gene: TRBV12-3/TRBV12-4
CDR3aa: ASSLANRGIAF

abundance: few
j_gene: TRBJ1-2
v_gene: TRBV11-2
CDR3aa: ASSKGAGDYGYT

abundance: few
j_gene: TRBJ1-6
v_gene: TRBV27
CDR3aa: ASSPGGAARTRSPLH

abundance: -
j_gene: TRBJ1-2
v_gene: TRBV7-3
CDR3aa: ASSLGGPYGYT